The 7 T cell receptor delta chains below come from one sample, sequenced in a study of Vδ1+ human thymocytes. Notes on the study in general: Highly polyclonal TRG and TRD repertoires with Gaussian CDR3 length distributions appeared in thymus.

No antigens are known for them. The template was reverse-transcribed extracted RNA. CDR3 amplicons came from multiplex PCR with pooled V-gene forward and constant-region reverse primers. TCRdb reprocessed the multiplex PCR reads through CATT. The sample lists under 25,000 delta-chain clones, over 7% occurring once. The sequencing sample was made of Vdelta1+ gamma-delta thymocytes from the thymus. Sample subset: FACS-sorted CD3+ TCRalphabeta- TCRVdelta1+ TCRVdelta2- thymocytes. These receptors all stem from a child in the first two years of life who had congenital heart surgery.

In its sample, this clone was seen a few times. J is TRDJ2 and V is TRDV1; 11 bases map to TRDD3. V was pared by 3 bases and J by 3 bases, with 18 bases of the junction left unmatched. The germline gives CDR1 TSWWSYY, CDR2 QGS. The CDR3 runs to 21 residues. CDR3 sequence: CALGDPAPNYWGISLTAQLFF. DNA for the CDR3: TGTGCTCTTGGGGACCCGGCCCCGAACTACTGGGGGATATCTCTGACAGCACAACTCTTCTTT.

The chain recombines TRDV1 with TRDJ1; TRDD3 agrees at 9 bases. TCRdb offers no J gene call, so here the DNA was matched to germline to obtain one. The CDR3 is 17 amino acids. The germline CDR1 and CDR2 sequences are TSWWSYY and QGS. V shed 4 bases, J shed 5 bases, and the junction held 14 bases outside the gene matches. CDR3 bases: TGTGCTCTTGGGGGCCTTCCGATAATACTGGGGGAGGATAAACTCATCTTT. Its translation is CALGGLPIILGEDKLIF.

Points on this clone: One end of the junction varies from germline; a read error may be responsible. The chain recombines TRDV1 with TRDJ1; D remains ambiguous. The CDR3 covers 15 residues. Per germline, CDR1 TSWWSYY and CDR2 QGS. The CDR3 nucleotides are TGTGCTCTTAGGGAACTTACCCCGTACACCGATAAACTCATCTTT. As protein: CALRELTPYTDKLIF.

The gene calls are TRDV1 and TRDJ1, with a tentative D call TRDD3 (9 bases). CDR3 length: 20 amino acids. The germline V and J ends were trimmed by 2 bases and 8 bases, with 33 bases remaining between them. CDR1 and CDR2 from the germline V gene are TSWWSYY and QGS. CDR3 coding DNA: TGTGCTCTTGGGGAATTTTCTTCCTACGGGGATACGAAAGATGATCTGAAACTCATCTTT. This gives the protein CALGEFSSYGDTKDDLKLIF.

This clone appeared a few times. The chain links TRDV2 to TRDJ3, with 7 bases aligning to TRDD3. The germline CDR1 and CDR2 sequences are GEAIGNYY and EKD. Trimming removed 3 bases from V and 0 bases from J; junction bases left unmatched: 10. The CDR3 loop spans 19 amino acids. The DNA of the CDR3 is TGTGCCTGTGACGCCGGATACGCAGTAGTCTCCTGGGACACCCGACAGATGTTTTTC. This encodes CACDAGYAVVSWDTRQMFF.

This clone rates as medium-sized (0.01 to 0.1%). The gene calls are TRDV2 and TRDJ1, with a tentative D call TRDD3 (6 bases). V was cut by 3 bases and J by 0 bases, with 13 bases left in between. The CDR3 loop spans 15 amino acids. The V gene's germline CDR1 is GEAIGNYY and CDR2 EKD. In DNA form, the CDR3 reads TGTGCCTGTGACTCGGGGGACCCGTACACCGATAAACTCATCTTT. This gives the protein CACDSGDPYTDKLIF.

The V call is TRDV1, the J call TRDJ1; 7 nucleotides match TRDD2. The germline CDR1 and CDR2 sequences are TSWWSYY and QGS. This CDR3 spans 17 amino acids. With V trimmed by 4 bases and J by 0 bases, 11 bases remained unmatched. CDR3 in amino acids: CALGGAFLSLYTDKLIF. The CDR3 DNA reads as TGTGCTCTTGGGGGAGCCTTCCTCAGTTTGTACACCGATAAACTCATCTTT.